This T cell receptor (beta chain) emerged from a study of T cell repertoires in ileal Crohn's disease. Study as a whole: Patients had a median approximately 7.3-year disease duration, and over 30% were active smokers. Thiopurines (approximately ten) or anti-TNF agents (roughly 17) were given postoperatively to about half.

Patients were adults with ileal or ileocolonic Crohn's disease needing resection. Study-level findings and limits: Every patient over 26.8% clonality showed endoscopic recurrence.

Sequenced by immunoSEQ multiplex PCR; TCRdb stores in-frame clones only, minus some. The sample shows more than 12,000 clones, roughly four fifths of them seen only once. Trimming took off 7 bases at V and 4 bases at J, with 17 bases between the two ends. The CDR3 contains 14 residues. Germline values: CDR1 LNHDA, CDR2 SQIVND (reference sequence). For this clone: The antigen is not known.

The J gene is TRBJ2-7, the V gene TRBV19; D is perhaps TRBD2 (6 bases). This TCR derives from an adult with Crohn's disease. The specimen was ileal tissue. Written as DNA, the CDR3 is TGTGCCAGTAACCAGCCGGGAGAGAAGTACGAGCAGTACTTC. It is translated as CASNQPGEKYEQYF.